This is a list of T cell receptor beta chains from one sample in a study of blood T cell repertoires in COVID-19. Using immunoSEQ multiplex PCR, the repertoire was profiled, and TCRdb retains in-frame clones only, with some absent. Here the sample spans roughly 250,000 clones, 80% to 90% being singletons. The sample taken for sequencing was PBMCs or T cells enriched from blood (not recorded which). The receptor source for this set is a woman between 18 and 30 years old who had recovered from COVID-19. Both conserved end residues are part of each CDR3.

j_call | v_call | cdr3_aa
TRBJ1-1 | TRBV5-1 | CASSLVERNTEAFF
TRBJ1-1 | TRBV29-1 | CSVQTGEGTEAFF
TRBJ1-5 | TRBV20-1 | CSASRTGDSNQPQHF
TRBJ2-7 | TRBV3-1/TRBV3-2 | CASSQDRGPYEQYF
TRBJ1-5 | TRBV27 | CASSPGTGQLQPQHF
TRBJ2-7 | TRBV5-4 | CASSVGLAGALFEQYF
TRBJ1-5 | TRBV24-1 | CATSENRGNLQPQHF
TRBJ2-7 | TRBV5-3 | CARSLYVGAREQYF
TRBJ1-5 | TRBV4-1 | CASSQVPQGGNQPQHF
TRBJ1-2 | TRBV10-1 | CASSESGGYGYTF
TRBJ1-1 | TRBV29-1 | CSVGETEAFF
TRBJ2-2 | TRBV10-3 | CATAGTSGGNGELFF
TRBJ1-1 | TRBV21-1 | CASSKAFSRSGNTEAFF
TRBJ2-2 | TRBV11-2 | CASSLGSRTGELFF
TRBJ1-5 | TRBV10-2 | CASSESTGDYNQPQHF
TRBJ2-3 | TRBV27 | CAITKRDDGTSGISTDTQYF
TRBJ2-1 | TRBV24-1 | CATSDPDRANEQFF
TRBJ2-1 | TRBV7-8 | CASSLKPFGSQGGPGNEQFF
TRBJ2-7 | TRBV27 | CASSPTQTYEQYF
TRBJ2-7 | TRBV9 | CASSPREAGYEQYF
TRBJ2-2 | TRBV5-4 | CASSSRLAGSTGELFF
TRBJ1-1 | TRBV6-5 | CASGRVNTEAFF
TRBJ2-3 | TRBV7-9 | CASSPPSSVGTDTQYF
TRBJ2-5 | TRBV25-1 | CASGGDPPFQETQYF
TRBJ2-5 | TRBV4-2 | CASSQEGGGPGRGLEETQYF
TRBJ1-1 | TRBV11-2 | CASTLSPGRDTEAFF
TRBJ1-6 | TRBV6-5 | CASSHIGQGDSPLHF
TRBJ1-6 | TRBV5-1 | CASSPRTGGDSPLHF
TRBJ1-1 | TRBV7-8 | CASSNPGGGREAFF
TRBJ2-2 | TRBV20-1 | CSASGQGREDGELFF
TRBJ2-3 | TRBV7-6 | CATSEGGANGDTQYF
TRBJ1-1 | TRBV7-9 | CASSLKGQGGEAFF
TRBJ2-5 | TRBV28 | CASSTFQGLETQYF
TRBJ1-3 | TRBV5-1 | CASSLGQGTGNTIYF
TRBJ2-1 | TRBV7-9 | CASSPRGGGDNEQFF
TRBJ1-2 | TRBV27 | CASRGARYSTNYGYTF
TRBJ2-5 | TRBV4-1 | CASSQVGLAEETQYF
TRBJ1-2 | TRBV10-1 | CASSERTGGPYGYTF
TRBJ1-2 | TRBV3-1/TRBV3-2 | CASSQRLTVRYGYTF
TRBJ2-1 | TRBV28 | CASSLSVAGNNEQFF
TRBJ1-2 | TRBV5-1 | CASSLAGEDGYTF
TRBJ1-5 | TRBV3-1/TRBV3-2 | CASSQSTGGGNQPQHF
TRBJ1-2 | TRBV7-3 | CASSLLLDGYTF
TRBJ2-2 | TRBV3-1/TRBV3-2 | CASSQGMTGVDTGELFF
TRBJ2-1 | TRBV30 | CAKSEGQKYNEQFF
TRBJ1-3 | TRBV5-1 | CASSTDPSGNTIYF
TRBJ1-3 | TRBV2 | CASWDRGSSGNTIYF
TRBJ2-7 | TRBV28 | CASSFIGQGYEQYF